The present TCR beta chain was sequenced within a study of cytomegalovirus exposure and HLA in healthy donors. Overall study context: It was reported in a later analysis that the same platform had been used for the approximately 110 validation repertoires as for the roughly 670 first-cohort repertoires.

CDR3 length equals 15 residues. V was trimmed by 5 bases and J by 0 bases, leaving 11 bases between them. CDR1 is MGHDK and CDR2 is SYGVNS in the germline V gene. Assay used: immunoSEQ multiplex PCR; TCRdb lists only in-frame clones, some missing. The sample consists of approximately 98,000 clones, around 95% of them appearing once. Sequenced input: PBMCs. The receptor's source is a woman aged 18-29 years in good health and CMV-seronegative. The chain carries TRBV25-1 and TRBJ2-1; D remains ambiguous. CDR3 sequence reads: CASSQDLVSYNEQFF. CDR3 coding DNA: TGTGCCAGCAGTCAGGATCTGGTCTCCTACAATGAGCAGTTCTTC.